This T cell receptor beta chain came from a study of shared T cell receptors in the human thymus. The method was immunoSEQ multiplex PCR; TCRdb's version includes in-frame clones alone and lacks a portion of them. Of about 730,000 clones in the sample, roughly 85% were seen once. This clone was observed once. V was cut by 3 bases and J by 1 base, with 6 bases left in between. CDR3 size: 13 residues. The germline CDR1 and CDR2 sequences are SEHNR and FQNEAQ (reference sequence). In addition, the sample was reused for a study of human thymus T cells. That publication notes: Obtained as resections during corrective heart surgery, the thymus tissue was then studied.

The sequenced sample was thymocytes. This TCR derives from a girl under three years old with a congenital heart defect. V is TRBV7-9 and J is TRBJ1-1; D is undetermined. The CDR3 coding sequence is TGTGCCAGCAGCTTGGTAGAGAACACTGAAGCTTTCTTT. This gives the protein CASSLVENTEAFF.